Listed below are T cell receptor beta chains from one sample, sequenced in a study of T-cell reconstitution after alpha-beta-depleted transplantation in children. One entry per CDR3 protein, called by TCRdb with MiXCR from the PCR reads. The table lists 200,000 to 300,000 distinct CDR3 sequences, 6.5% to 10% of them singletons, with roughly 6% in the top ten. The sequenced sample was PBMCs, mostly from graft donor cells, obtained 180 days after TCRalphabeta/CD19-depleted stem cell transplant. The receptors derive from a male patient aged 10 to 17 who had a stem cell transplant for acute lymphoblastic leukemia, so the T cells may come from the graft donor. CDR3s include the opening cysteine and the closing phenylalanine or tryptophan. A D gene is named only where the DNA matches it firmly. Clone size is stated in some rows and not others, as once, few, many or a class when expanded.

TGTGCCAGCGCACTGCCATACAATGAGCAGTTCTTC CASALPYNEQFF TRBJ2-1 TRBV28 NA many
TGTGCCAGCAGCCAGGGACAAAAACTGTTTTTT CASSQGQKLFF TRBJ1-4 TRBV6-5 NA many
TGTGCCAGTAGGACCAATTCACCCCTCCACTTT CASRTNSPLHF TRBJ1-6 TRBV6-4 NA many
TGTGCCAGCAGCTTTCGTTCAGTGAGGACCCAGTACTTC CASSFRSVRTQYF TRBJ2-5 TRBV13 NA NA
TGTGCCAGCAGCTTAGCGGGGGGTTACAATGAGCAGTTCTTC CASSLAGGYNEQFF TRBJ2-1 TRBV27 TRBD2 many
TGTGCCAGCAGTTTACGAGCGGGAGGCCTTAGGAACAATGAGCAGTTCTTC CASSLRAGGLRNNEQFF TRBJ2-1 TRBV28 TRBD2 many
TGTGCCAGCAGCCCTAGAAACCGGGGGACCACAGATACGCAGTATTTT CASSPRNRGTTDTQYF TRBJ2-3 TRBV11-2 NA many
TGTGCCAGCAGCTCGAGACAGGGATGGACGATCATGAACACTGAAGCTTTCTTT CASSSRQGWTIMNTEAFF TRBJ1-1 TRBV13 TRBD1 once
TGCAGCGTTGGAGAAGGTCGGTCAGGGGCGTATGGCTACACCTTC CSVGEGRSGAYGYTF TRBJ1-2 TRBV29-1 NA many
TGTGCCAGCACCACCGTGGGACTAGTATCAGACAATGAGCAGTTCTTC CASTTVGLVSDNEQFF TRBJ2-1 TRBV12-3/TRBV12-4 TRBD2 many
TGCTGTGCTAGAGGGCCCCCCGCAGGGACAGCCCGCTACGAGCAGTACTTC CCARGPPAGTARYEQYF TRBJ2-7 TRBV20-1 TRBD1 NA
TGTGCCAGCAGTGAATATGGGACAACCTCTGGGGCCAACGTCCTGACTTTC CASSEYGTTSGANVLTF TRBJ2-6 TRBV25-1 NA many
TGCGCCAGCAGTCAATCGGGGCTCGGCCTGGGAGCTGCAGATACGCAGTATTTT CASSQSGLGLGAADTQYF TRBJ2-3 TRBV23-1 NA NA